Shown below are 4 T cell receptor beta chains from a single sample sequenced in a study of blood T cell repertoires in COVID-19. TCRdb's copy holds only in-frame clones and misses some; the assay was immunoSEQ multiplex PCR. This sample has roughly 250,000 clones, with roughly 77% found just once. What was sequenced was peripheral blood. These receptor sequences come from a woman aged 80 or over with acute or convalescent COVID-19.

The rearrangement uses TRBV18 and TRBJ2-2; D call uncertain. The CDR3 contains 15 residues. Germline values: CDR1 KGHSH, CDR2 LQKENI. V lost 0 bases to trimming and J lost 2 bases, with 7 bases between them. In nucleotides, the CDR3 is TGTGCCAGCTCACCACCGTCCGTTAACACCGGGGAGCTGTTTTTT. The encoded protein is CASSPPSVNTGELFF.

The V gene is TRBV28, the J gene TRBJ1-2; TRBD1 might be the D (6 bases). CDR1 is MDHEN and CDR2 is SYDVKM in the germline V gene. CDR3 length: 14 amino acids. Trimming took 5 bases from V and 7 from J, leaving 17 bases between them. The CDR3 reads CASSPTQQGFGYTF. The CDR3 DNA follows: TGTGCCAGCAGTCCCACACAACAGGGTTTTGGCTACACCTTC.

Only a few counts were recorded for this clone. The chain couples TRBV6-5 to TRBJ1-2; possible D gene TRBD1, 5 bases. Germline values: CDR1 MNHEY, CDR2 SVGAGI. The CDR3 length is 15 residues. The V and J ends lost 6 bases and 2 bases respectively, with 16 bases between them. CDR3 DNA: TGTGCCAGCAGCCCCCAGACAGCAGGAAACTATGGCTACACCTTC. Residues: CASSPQTAGNYGYTF.

The chain has TRBV6-5 and TRBJ2-1; 7 bases match TRBD1. The V segment lost 6 bases and the J segment 5 bases; nucleotides outside the gene matches: 10. Germline V gene sequence: CDR1 MNHEY, CDR2 SVGAGI. This CDR3 is 15 amino acids long. The CDR3 DNA reads as TGTGCCAGCAGCTTCCGGGACAGCGTAAACAATGAGCAGTTCTTC. Translated: CASSFRDSVNNEQFF.